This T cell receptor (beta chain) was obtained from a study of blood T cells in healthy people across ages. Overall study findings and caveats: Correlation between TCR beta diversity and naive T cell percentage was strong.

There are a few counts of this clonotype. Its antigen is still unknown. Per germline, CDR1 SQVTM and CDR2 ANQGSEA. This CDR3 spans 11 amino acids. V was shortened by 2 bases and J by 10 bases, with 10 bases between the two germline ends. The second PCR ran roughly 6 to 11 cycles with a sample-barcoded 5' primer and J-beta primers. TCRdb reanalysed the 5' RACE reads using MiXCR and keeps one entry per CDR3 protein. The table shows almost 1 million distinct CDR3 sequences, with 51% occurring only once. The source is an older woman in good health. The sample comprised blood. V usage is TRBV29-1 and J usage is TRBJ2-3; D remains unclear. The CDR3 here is CSVEIFRSQYF. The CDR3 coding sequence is TGCAGCGTTGAAATATTCAGGTCGCAGTATTTT.